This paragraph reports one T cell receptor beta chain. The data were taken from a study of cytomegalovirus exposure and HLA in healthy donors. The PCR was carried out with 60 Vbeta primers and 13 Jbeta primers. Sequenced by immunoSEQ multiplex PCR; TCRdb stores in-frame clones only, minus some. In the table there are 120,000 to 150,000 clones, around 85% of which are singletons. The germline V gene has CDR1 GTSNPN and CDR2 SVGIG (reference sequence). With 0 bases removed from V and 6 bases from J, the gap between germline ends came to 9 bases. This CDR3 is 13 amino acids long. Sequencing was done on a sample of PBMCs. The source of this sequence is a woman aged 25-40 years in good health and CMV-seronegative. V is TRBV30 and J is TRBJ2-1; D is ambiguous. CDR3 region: CAWSVQPVNEQFF. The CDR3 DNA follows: TGTGCCTGGAGTGTACAGCCAGTCAATGAGCAGTTCTTC.